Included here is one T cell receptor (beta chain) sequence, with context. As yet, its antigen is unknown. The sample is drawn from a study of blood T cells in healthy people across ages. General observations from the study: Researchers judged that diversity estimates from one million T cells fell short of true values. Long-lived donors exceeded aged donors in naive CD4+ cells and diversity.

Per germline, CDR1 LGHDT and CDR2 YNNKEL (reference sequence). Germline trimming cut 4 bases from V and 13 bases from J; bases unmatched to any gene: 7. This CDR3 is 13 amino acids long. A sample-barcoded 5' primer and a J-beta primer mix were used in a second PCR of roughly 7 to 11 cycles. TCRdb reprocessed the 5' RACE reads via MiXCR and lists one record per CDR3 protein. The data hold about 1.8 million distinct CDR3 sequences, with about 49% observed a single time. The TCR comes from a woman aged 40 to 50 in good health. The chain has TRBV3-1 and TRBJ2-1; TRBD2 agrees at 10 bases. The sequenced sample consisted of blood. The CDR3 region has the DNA TGTGCCAGCAGCCGGACTAGCGGAGAGACCCAGTTCTTC. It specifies CASSRTSGETQFF.